This T cell receptor beta chain was obtained from a study of cytomegalovirus exposure and HLA in healthy donors. Findings and limits, study-wide: The authors later found TCR association rates varying by HLA locus, with DRB1 most and HLA-C fewest. The study flagged 150 to 200 TCR beta chains as cytomegalovirus-associated. Associated with HLA alleles at 0.05 false discovery rate in a later analysis were about 17,000 TCR beta sequences.

PCR involved 60 Vbeta and 13 Jbeta primers. As handled by the study authors: Among the unique TCR beta chains that a later analysis counted, about 84 million in all, roughly 10 million were shared. Only in-frame clones appear in the TCRdb table, and some are missing; sequencing was by immunoSEQ multiplex PCR. V and J calls and clone size follow that table, whereas D and trimming were derived from the DNA. The data hold about 140,000 clones, with roughly four fifths observed a single time. V was pared by 10 bases and J by 0 bases, with 17 bases of the junction left unmatched. Germline values: CDR1 ENHRY, CDR2 SYGVKD. CDR3 length: 17 residues. As concerns this clone: Its antigen is unknown.

The sequence came from a female donor in good health and CMV-seronegative. The chain recombines TRBV10-3 with TRBJ2-7, with 8 bases aligning to TRBD2. Sequencing input: PBMCs. The DNA for the CDR3 is TGTGCCAGCCGAGAGTCAACTAGCGGTGGAAGCTCCTACGAGCAGTACTTC. This translates into CASRESTSGGSSYEQYF.